This T cell receptor (beta chain) was sequenced during a study of cytomegalovirus exposure and HLA in healthy donors. On the study more broadly: Early release data held around 82 million unique TCRs from HLA-typed donors. Genotyping showed 75% to 90% of about 370 donors falling in the Caucasian-associated ancestry cluster. Study-level results: Later on, an analysis tied approximately 17,000 TCR beta sequences to HLA alleles at 0.05 false discovery rate.

PCR amplification relied on 60 Vbeta primers (plus 13 Jbeta primers). Profiling relied on immunoSEQ multiplex PCR, and the TCRdb table lists in-frame clones only, not all of them. The top ten hold about 9% of the sample, which has 40,000 to 45,000 clones, roughly 60% seen once. This CDR3 contains 13 residues. Per the germline V gene, CDR1 is GTSNPN and CDR2 is SVGIG (reference sequence). Trimming took 0 bases from V and 7 from J, leaving 7 bases between them. Details on this clone: The antigen is not known.

This chain uses TRBV30 with TRBJ1-6; D is unclear. The specimen was PBMCs. This sequence originates from a human donor in good health. The CDR3 loop is CAWSVQLNSPLHF. The CDR3 nucleotides read TGTGCCTGGAGTGTACAGCTAAATTCACCCCTCCACTTT.